What follows are 12 T cell receptor beta chains derived from one specimen sequenced in a study of cytomegalovirus exposure and HLA in healthy donors. The PCR had 60 Vbeta and 13 Jbeta primers. Clones were read by immunoSEQ multiplex PCR, and TCRdb kept only the in-frame ones, dropping some. The data contain about 140,000 clones, roughly 76% of them singletons. Sequencing was performed on PBMCs. These receptors all come from a female donor in good health and CMV-seronegative.

The V gene is TRBV6-5, the J gene TRBJ2-7, with D possibly TRBD1 on 6 matching bases. Trimming removed 0 bases at V and 2 bases at J, with 8 bases between. Germline CDR1 and CDR2: MNHEY and SVGAGI. The CDR3 is made up of 14 amino acids. The CDR3 reads CASSYSNRAYEQYF. In DNA form, the CDR3 reads TGTGCCAGCAGTTACTCGAACAGGGCCTACGAGCAGTACTTC.

This chain connects TRBV2 to TRBJ2-6, with D possibly being TRBD2 (6 bases). Trimming left V 6 bases short and J 0 bases short, with 6 bases between. Germline loops: CDR1 SNHLY, CDR2 FYNNEI. The CDR3 length is 14 residues. This chain's CDR3 is CASRGLSGANVLTF. CDR3 coding DNA: TGTGCCAGCAGGGGACTCTCTGGGGCCAACGTCCTGACTTTC.

V usage is TRBV12-5 and J usage is TRBJ1-2; D might be TRBD1 (6 bases). CDR3 length: 16 amino acids. V lost 1 base and J 2 bases, leaving 14 bases between the germline ends. CDR1 and CDR2 (germline): LGHNT, FRNRAP. Here the CDR3 reads CASGLGPDSLNYGYTF. In nucleotides, the CDR3 is TGTGCTAGTGGTTTGGGCCCGGACAGCCTAAACTATGGCTACACCTTC.

V is TRBV10-3 and J is TRBJ2-2, with TRBD2 matching over 7 bases. The germline V gene has CDR1 ENHRY and CDR2 SYGVKD. CDR3 size: 15 residues. The V segment lost 4 bases and the J segment 2 bases; nucleotides outside the gene matches: 4. The CDR3 region is CAISGLALNTGELFF. Written as DNA, the CDR3 is TGTGCCATCAGTGGACTAGCCCTTAACACCGGGGAGCTGTTTTTT.

The chain combines TRBV14 with TRBJ1-6, with a weak D call TRBD1 (5 bases). The germline V gene has CDR1 SGHDN and CDR2 FVKESK. The V gene lost 1 base and the J gene lost 11 bases, with 12 bases spanning the gap. This CDR3 is 14 amino acids long. CDR3 sequence: CASSQAQGATPLHF. The CDR3 DNA reads TGTGCCAGCAGCCAAGCTCAGGGCGCGACACCCCTCCACTTT.

V usage is TRBV28 and J usage is TRBJ1-3; D unresolved. The CDR3 extends over 14 amino acids. From germline, CDR1 is MDHEN and CDR2 SYDVKM. V dropped 6 bases and J dropped 0 bases, with 9 bases sitting between them. This CDR3 reads CASSLSRSGNTIYF. DNA for the CDR3: TGTGCCAGCAGCCTTAGTCGCTCTGGAAACACCATATATTTT.

This chain connects TRBV28 to TRBJ2-7; possibly TRBD2 for D (6 bases). Germline V gene data show CDR1 as MDHEN and CDR2 as SYDVKM. The length of the CDR3 is 16 residues. The germline V and J ends were trimmed by 1 base and 0 bases, with 13 bases remaining between them. The CDR3 loop reads CASSLSHGGVSYEQYF. The DNA for the CDR3 is TGTGCCAGCAGTTTATCTCACGGCGGGGTCTCCTACGAGCAGTACTTC.

V is TRBV7-9 and J is TRBJ1-1; D unclear. Germline V CDR1 and CDR2: SEHNR, FQNEAQ (reference sequence). There are 15 residues in the CDR3. Trimming took off 5 bases at V and 1 base at J, with 14 bases between the two ends. As DNA, the CDR3 is TGTGCCAGCAGCAGTGACTTCGACGGGAACACTGAAGCTTTCTTT. Amino acids: CASSSDFDGNTEAFF.

This chain links TRBV25-1 with TRBJ2-7, with D perhaps TRBD2 (6 bases). Germline CDR1 reads MGHDK; CDR2 reads SYGVNS. Between the trimmed V and J ends, which lost 1 base and 7 bases, there was a span of 17 bases. The length of the CDR3 is 15 residues. Written as DNA, the CDR3 is TGTGCCAGCAGTGAATTAAAAATGGCGGCGGGGGAGCAGTACTTC. Protein product: CASSELKMAAGEQYF.

The chain is built from TRBV10-3 and TRBJ1-2; TRBD1 matches 9 bases. CDR1 is ENHRY and CDR2 is SYGVKD in the germline V gene. This CDR3 contains 14 residues. The J segment lost 4 bases and the V segment lost 5 bases, leaving 5 bases of the junction unmatched. As DNA, the CDR3 is TGTGCCATCAGTCCGGGACAGGGTGGCTATGGCTACACCTTC. This encodes CAISPGQGGYGYTF.

The chain employs TRBV7-8 and TRBJ1-2; D ambiguous. Germline V gene sequence: CDR1 SGHVS, CDR2 FQNEAQ. The length of the CDR3 is 13 residues. V shed 3 bases and J shed 2 bases, with 7 bases lying between them. The CDR3 DNA sequence: TGTGCCAGCAGCTTCTACCCAAACTATGGCTACACCTTC. Its protein is CASSFYPNYGYTF.

This clone was recorded only once. The CDR3 reads CAWSVSGQSEQYF. The CDR3 coding sequence is TGTGCCTGGAGTGTATCGGGACAAAGCGAGCAGTACTTC. The chain joins TRBV30 to TRBJ2-7, with a weak D call TRBD1 (6 bases). Germline CDR1 and CDR2: GTSNPN and SVGIG (reference sequence). V was clipped by 0 bases and J by 6 bases, with 12 bases between them. This CDR3 has 13 amino acids.